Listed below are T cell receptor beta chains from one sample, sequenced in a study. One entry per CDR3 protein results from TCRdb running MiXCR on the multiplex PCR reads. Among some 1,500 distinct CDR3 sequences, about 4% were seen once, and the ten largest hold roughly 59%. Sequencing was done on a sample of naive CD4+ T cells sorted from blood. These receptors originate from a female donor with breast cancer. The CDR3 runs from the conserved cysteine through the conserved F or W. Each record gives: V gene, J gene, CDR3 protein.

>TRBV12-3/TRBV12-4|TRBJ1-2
CASSLAQRGYGYTF
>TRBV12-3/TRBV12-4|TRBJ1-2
CASSLSGSNYGYTF
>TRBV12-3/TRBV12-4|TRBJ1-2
CASSSTGLYGYTF
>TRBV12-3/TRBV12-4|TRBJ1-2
CASSLMGQGYTF
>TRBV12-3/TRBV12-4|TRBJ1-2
CASSLSGRGFNYGYTF
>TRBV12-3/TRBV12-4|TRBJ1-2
CASSFSIGNYGYTF
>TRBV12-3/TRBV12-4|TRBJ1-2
CASSFLGNYGYTF
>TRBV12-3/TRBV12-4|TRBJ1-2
CASSFDRVAIGYGYTF
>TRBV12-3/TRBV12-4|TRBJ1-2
CASTGSSLGYGYTF
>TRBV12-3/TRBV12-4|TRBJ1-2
CASSHRDRGVGYTF
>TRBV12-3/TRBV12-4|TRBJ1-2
CASTLGPGQTTGYTF
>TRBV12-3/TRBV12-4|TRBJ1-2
CASSTTNRDNYGYTF
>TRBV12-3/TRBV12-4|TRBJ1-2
CASSLHSPLGSNYGYTF
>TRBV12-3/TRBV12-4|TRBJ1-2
CASSRRDSSGYTF
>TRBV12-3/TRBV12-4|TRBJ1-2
CASSRYGNTF
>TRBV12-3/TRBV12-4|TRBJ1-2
CASSYKGDDRTTYGYTF
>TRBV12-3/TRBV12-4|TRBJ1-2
CASSFRGDGYTF
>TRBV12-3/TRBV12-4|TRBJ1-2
CASSPALSGYTF
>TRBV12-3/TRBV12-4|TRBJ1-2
CASSPDSFRGYTF
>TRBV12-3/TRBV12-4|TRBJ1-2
CASSSLRGTGNYGYTF
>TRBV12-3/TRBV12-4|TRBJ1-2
CASSLQQNYGYTF
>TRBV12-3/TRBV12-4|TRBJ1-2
CASSAPFAGYGYTF
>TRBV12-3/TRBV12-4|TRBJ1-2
CASSSPGPNYGYTF
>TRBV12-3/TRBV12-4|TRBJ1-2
CASSLVGVDYGYTF
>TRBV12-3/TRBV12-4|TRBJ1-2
CASSPSAGLGYTF